What follows are 11 T cell receptor beta chains derived from one specimen sequenced in a study of blood T cell repertoires in COVID-19. The assay was immunoSEQ multiplex PCR, and TCRdb's table has in-frame clones only and misses some. The repertoire has 180,000 or so clones, 70% to 90% of them found once; the top ten carry 4.4%. The source material was PBMCs or T cells enriched from blood (not recorded which). The source of these receptors is a woman aged 45 to 65 who had recovered from COVID-19.

The V gene is TRBV30, the J gene TRBJ1-3; 7 bases agree with TRBD1. The J segment lost 5 bases and the V segment lost 2 bases, leaving 18 bases of the junction unmatched. This CDR3 region has 18 residues. Germline values: CDR1 GTSNPN, CDR2 SVGIG (reference sequence). This chain's CDR3 is CAWSPPPLTGVGRNTIYF. DNA of the CDR3: TGTGCCTGGAGTCCACCCCCATTAACAGGGGTAGGAAGAAACACCATATATTTT. Supplemented by reference TRBV30 and TRBJ1-3, the full variable domain reads SQTIHQWPATLVQPVGSPLSLECTVEGTSNPNLYWYRQAAGRGLQLLFYSVGIGQISSEVPQNLSASRPQDRQFILSSKKLLLSDSGFYLCAWSPPPLTGVGRNTIYFGEGSWLTVV.

V is TRBV4-1 and J is TRBJ2-5; a weak D match, TRBD2 (5 bases). The CDR3 contains 17 residues. Trimming removed 0 bases from V and 1 base from J, with 15 bases in between. The germline gives CDR1 MGHRA, CDR2 YSYEKL. CDR3 bases: TGCGCCAGCAGCCAAGATCGTGGACTCGGAGGCCAAGAGACCCAGTACTTC. This gives the protein CASSQDRGLGGQETQYF.

The chain has TRBV2 and TRBJ1-5; TRBD1 aligns across 8 bases. CDR1 and CDR2 (germline): SNHLY, FYNNEI. Unmatched junction bases numbered 6, after V lost 7 bases and J lost 1 base. The CDR3 runs to 15 residues. CDR3 sequence reads: CASTEGDRSNQPQHF. For the CDR3, the DNA is TGTGCCAGCACCGAAGGGGACAGGAGCAATCAGCCCCAGCATTTT.

The chain links TRBV7-9 to TRBJ1-5, with D possibly matching TRBD1 (5 bases). V lost 5 bases and J lost 5, with 22 bases in between. The CDR3 length is 17 residues. Germline loops: CDR1 SEHNR, CDR2 FQNEAQ (reference sequence). The CDR3: CASSRHQGLSSYQPQHF. The CDR3 nucleotides are TGTGCCAGCAGCCGCCACCAGGGCCTTTCGTCGTATCAGCCCCAGCATTTT.

This sequence joins TRBV7-2 and TRBJ2-5; 14 bases are shared with TRBD2. V lost 5 bases to trimming and J lost 10 bases; unmatched junction nucleotides: 15. The CDR3 runs to 17 residues. CDR1 and CDR2 from the germline V gene are SGHTA and FQGNSA. The CDR3 loop is CASSRTGQTSGGARQYF. As DNA, the CDR3 is TGTGCCAGCAGCAGGACCGGACAGACTAGCGGGGGGGCCCGCCAGTACTTC. Combining the CDR3 with reference TRBV7-2 and TRBJ2-5 gives the whole variable domain GAGVSQSPSNKVTEKGKDVELRCDPISGHTALYWYRQSLGQGLEFLIYFQGNSAPDKSGLPSDRFSAERTGGSVSTLTIQRTQQEDSAVYLCASSRTGQTSGGARQYFGPGTRLLVL.

In its sample, this clone was seen a few times. The chain employs TRBV25-1 and TRBJ1-6, with D maybe TRBD1 (5 bases). The V and J ends lost 6 bases and 1 base respectively, with 7 bases between them. The CDR3 contains 14 residues. Germline values: CDR1 MGHDK, CDR2 SYGVNS. The CDR3 nucleotides read TGTGCCAGCAGGCAGGGTTCCTATAATTCACCCCTCCACTTT. It encodes CASRQGSYNSPLHF.

The chain recombines TRBV7-7 with TRBJ2-5; D call uncertain. V was clipped by 5 bases and J by 6 bases, with 10 bases between them. This CDR3 spans 12 amino acids. CDR1 and CDR2 (germline): SSHAT, FNYEAQ (reference sequence). The CDR3 here is CASSPPGKTQYF. The CDR3 DNA follows: TGTGCCAGCAGCCCCCCAGGAAAGACCCAGTACTTC.

The V call is TRBV7-2, the J call TRBJ2-1; 7 bases line up with TRBD2. The CDR3 consists of 14 residues. Germline CDR1 and CDR2: SGHTA and FQGNSA. Unmatched junction bases numbered 1, after V lost 0 bases and J lost 5 bases. The CDR3 DNA reads TGTGCCAGCAGCTTAGCGCGGGAGAACAATGAGCAGTTCTTC. It is translated as CASSLARENNEQFF.

The rearrangement links TRBV9 to TRBJ2-3; 7 bases map to TRBD1. The CDR3 has 14 amino acids. V gave up 7 bases and J gave up 3 bases; unmatched junction bases: 8. CDR1 and CDR2 (germline): SGDLS, YYNGEE. CDR3 residues: CASGRGGGTDTQYF. The CDR3, as DNA: TGTGCCAGCGGCCGAGGGGGCGGGACAGATACGCAGTATTTT.

V and J are TRBV15 and TRBJ1-5; 7 bases map to TRBD1. From germline, CDR1 is LNHNV and CDR2 YYDKDF (reference sequence). V gave up 0 bases and J gave up 4 bases; unmatched junction bases: 3. The CDR3 totals 15 residues. The CDR3 here is CATSRESQGNQPQHF. DNA for the CDR3: TGTGCCACCAGCAGAGAGTCACAGGGGAATCAGCCCCAGCATTTT.

This chain connects TRBV11-3 to TRBJ2-2, with 9 bases fitting TRBD1. From germline, CDR1 is SGHNT and CDR2 YENEEA. The ends lost 6 bases at V and 2 bases at J; junction bases unmatched: 7. This CDR3 region has 16 residues. As DNA, the CDR3 is TGTGCCAGCAGACTACCGGGACAGGGAAACACCGGGGAGCTGTTTTTT. Protein product: CASRLPGQGNTGELFF. Full variable domain (missing parts from reference TRBV11-3 and TRBJ2-2): EAGVVQSPRYKIIEKKQPVAFWCNPISGHNTLYWYLQNLGQGPELLIRYENEEAVDDSQLPKDRFSAERLKGVDSTLKIQPAELGDSAVYLCASRLPGQGNTGELFFGEGSRLTVL.